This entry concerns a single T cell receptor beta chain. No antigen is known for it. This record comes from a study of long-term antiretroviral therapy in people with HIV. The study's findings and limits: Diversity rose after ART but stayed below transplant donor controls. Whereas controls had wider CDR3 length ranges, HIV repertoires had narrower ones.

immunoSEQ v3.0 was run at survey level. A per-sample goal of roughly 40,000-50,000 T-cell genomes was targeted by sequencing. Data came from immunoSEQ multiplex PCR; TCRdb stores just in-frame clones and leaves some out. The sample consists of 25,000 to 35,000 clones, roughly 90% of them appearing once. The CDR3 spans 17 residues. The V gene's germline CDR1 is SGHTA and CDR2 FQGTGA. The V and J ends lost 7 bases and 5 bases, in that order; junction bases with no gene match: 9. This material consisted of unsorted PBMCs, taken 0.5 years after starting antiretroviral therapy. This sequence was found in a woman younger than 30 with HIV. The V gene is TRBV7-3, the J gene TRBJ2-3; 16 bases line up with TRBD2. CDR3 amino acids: CASNTPGLAGGGDTQYF. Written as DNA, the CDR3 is TGTGCCAGCAATACACCGGGACTAGCGGGAGGGGGAGATACGCAGTATTTT.